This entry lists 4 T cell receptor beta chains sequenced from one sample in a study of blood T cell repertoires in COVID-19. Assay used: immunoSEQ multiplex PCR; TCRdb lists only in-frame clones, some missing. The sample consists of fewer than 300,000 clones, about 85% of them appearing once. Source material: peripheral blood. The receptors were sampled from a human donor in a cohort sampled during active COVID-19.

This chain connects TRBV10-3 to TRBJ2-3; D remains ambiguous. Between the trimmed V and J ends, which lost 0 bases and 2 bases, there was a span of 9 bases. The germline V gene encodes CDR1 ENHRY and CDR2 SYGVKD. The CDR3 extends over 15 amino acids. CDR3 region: CAISESVAPTDTQYF. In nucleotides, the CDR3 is TGTGCCATCAGTGAGTCTGTAGCCCCCACAGATACGCAGTATTTT.

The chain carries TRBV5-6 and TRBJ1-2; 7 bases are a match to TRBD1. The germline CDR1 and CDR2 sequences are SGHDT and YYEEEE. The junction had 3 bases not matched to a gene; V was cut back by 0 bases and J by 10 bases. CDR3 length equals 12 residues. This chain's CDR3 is CASSLGQGFYTF. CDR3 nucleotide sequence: TGTGCCAGCAGCTTGGGACAGGGCTTCTACACCTTC. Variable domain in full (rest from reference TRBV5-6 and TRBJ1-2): DAGVTQSPTHLIKTRGQQVTLRCSPKSGHDTVSWYQQALGQGPQFIFQYYEEEERQRGNFPDRFSGHQFPNYSSELNVNALLLGDSALYLCASSLGQGFYTFGSGTRLTVV.

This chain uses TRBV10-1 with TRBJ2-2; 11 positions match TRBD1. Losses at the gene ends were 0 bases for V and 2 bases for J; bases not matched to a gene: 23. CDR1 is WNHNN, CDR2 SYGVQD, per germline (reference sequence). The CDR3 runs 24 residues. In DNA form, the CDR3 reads TGCGCCAGCAGTGAGTCGACTCGGGACAGGGGGTTGAACTCCTCGGCTTTAAACACCGGGGAGCTGTTTTTT. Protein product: CASSESTRDRGLNSSALNTGELFF.

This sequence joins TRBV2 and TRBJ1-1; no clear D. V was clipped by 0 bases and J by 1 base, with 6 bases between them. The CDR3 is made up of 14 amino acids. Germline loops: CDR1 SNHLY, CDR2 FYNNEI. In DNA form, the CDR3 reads TGTGCCAGCAGTGAAGCTTGGCAGAACACTGAAGCTTTCTTT. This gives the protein CASSEAWQNTEAFF.